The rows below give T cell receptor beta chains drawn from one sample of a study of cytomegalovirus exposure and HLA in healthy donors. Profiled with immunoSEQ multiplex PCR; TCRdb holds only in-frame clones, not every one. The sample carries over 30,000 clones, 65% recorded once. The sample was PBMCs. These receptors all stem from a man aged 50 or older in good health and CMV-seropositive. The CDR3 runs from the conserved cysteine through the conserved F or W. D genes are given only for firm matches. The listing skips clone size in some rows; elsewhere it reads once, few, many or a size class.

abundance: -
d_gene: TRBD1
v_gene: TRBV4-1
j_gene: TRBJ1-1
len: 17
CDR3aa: CASSQDGDRTTNTEAFF
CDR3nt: TGCGCCAGCAGCCAAGACGGGGACAGGACGACGAACACTGAAGCTTTCTTT

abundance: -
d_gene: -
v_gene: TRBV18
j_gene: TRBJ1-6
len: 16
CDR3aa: CASSPRTGQLNSPLHF
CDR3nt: TGTGCCAGCTCACCAAGGACCGGACAGCTCAATTCACCCCTCCACTTT

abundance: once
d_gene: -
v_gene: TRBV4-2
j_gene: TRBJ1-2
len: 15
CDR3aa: CASSQVGGTGYGYTF
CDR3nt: TGTGCCAGCAGCCAAGTCGGGGGGACGGGCTATGGCTACACCTTC

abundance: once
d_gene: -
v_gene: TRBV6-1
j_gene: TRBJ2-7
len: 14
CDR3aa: CASSEAFLSYEQYF
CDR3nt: TGTGCCAGCAGTGAAGCGTTTTTATCCTACGAGCAGTACTTC

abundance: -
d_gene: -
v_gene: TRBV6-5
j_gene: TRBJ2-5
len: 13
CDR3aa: CASSRGAKETQYF
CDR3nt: TGTGCCAGCAGCCGCGGGGCGAAAGAGACCCAGTACTTC

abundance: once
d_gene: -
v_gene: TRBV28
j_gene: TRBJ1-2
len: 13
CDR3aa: CASSPTGNYGYTF
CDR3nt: TGTGCCAGCAGTCCTACAGGGAACTATGGCTACACCTTC

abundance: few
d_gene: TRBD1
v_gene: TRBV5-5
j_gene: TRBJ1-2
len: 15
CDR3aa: CASSLERDSLRGYTF
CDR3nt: TGTGCCAGCAGCTTGGAAAGGGACAGCCTCCGGGGCTACACCTTC

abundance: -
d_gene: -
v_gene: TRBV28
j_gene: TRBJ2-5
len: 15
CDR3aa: CASSLLPTSWETQYF
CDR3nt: TGTGCCAGCAGTTTATTGCCGACTAGTTGGGAGACCCAGTACTTC

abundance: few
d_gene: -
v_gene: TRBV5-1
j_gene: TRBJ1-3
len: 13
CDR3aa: CASSRTTGNTIYF
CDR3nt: TGCGCCAGCAGCAGGACAACTGGAAACACCATATATTTT

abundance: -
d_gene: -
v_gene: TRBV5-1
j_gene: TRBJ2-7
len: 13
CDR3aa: CASSFDRSYEQYF
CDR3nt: TGCGCCAGCAGCTTTGACAGGAGCTACGAGCAGTACTTC

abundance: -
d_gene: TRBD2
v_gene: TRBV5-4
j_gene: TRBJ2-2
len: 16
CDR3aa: CASSSSGRAGTGELFF
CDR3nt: TGTGCCAGCAGCTCTAGCGGGAGGGCCGGGACCGGGGAGCTGTTTTTT

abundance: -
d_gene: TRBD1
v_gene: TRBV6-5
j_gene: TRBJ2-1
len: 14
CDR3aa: CASTTGQGRNEQFF
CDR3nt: TGTGCCAGCACCACCGGACAGGGTCGGAATGAGCAGTTCTTC

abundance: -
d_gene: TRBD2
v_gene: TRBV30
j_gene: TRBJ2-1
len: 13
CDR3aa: CACSSASGGEQFF
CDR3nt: TGTGCCTGCTCTTCGGCTAGCGGGGGAGAGCAGTTCTTC

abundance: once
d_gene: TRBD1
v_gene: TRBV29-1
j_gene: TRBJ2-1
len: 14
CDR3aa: CSGDSGTGGDEQFF
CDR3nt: TGCAGCGGTGATTCCGGGACAGGGGGAGATGAGCAGTTCTTC

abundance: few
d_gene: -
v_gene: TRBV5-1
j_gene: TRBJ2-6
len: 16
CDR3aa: CASSLTLTGGANVLTF
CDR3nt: TGCGCCAGCAGCTTGACTCTAACTGGTGGGGCCAACGTCCTGACTTTC

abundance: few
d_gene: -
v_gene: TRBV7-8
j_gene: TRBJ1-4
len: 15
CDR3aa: CASSLSWGQVEKLFF
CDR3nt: TGTGCCAGCAGCTTATCGTGGGGCCAGGTGGAAAAACTGTTTTTT

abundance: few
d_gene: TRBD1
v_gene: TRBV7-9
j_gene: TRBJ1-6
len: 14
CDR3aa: CASRRDRSNSPLHF
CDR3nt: TGTGCCAGCAGAAGGGACAGAAGCAATTCACCCCTCCACTTT

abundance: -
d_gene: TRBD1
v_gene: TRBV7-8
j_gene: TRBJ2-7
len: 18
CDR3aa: CASSTYRGPRGSPYEQYF
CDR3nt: TGTGCCAGCAGCACCTACAGGGGGCCTAGAGGGAGCCCCTACGAGCAGTACTTC

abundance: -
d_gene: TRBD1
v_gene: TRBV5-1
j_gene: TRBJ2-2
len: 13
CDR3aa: CASRQQGSGELFF
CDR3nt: TGCGCCAGCAGGCAACAGGGGTCCGGGGAGCTGTTTTTT